This TCR beta chain appears in the sequencing data of a study of tumor and adjacent non-tumor tissue in lung cancer (dated 2018 in TCRdb). For the study in its entirety: Of the cohort, 11 to 12 patients had adenocarcinoma, 2 had squamous cell carcinoma and 1 had small cell lung cancer. The approximately 15 patients were aged about 30 to 76 years, included 10 men and 5 women, and had TNM stage I to III disease. A total of some 130,000,000 productive TCRbeta reads were generated by sequencing, corresponding to an average of about 4.2 million reads per sample. Bulk TCRbeta repertoires were compared between lung tumor tissue and matched distant non-tumor lung tissue obtained from 15 or so lung cancer patients. A few dozen paired specimens, one tumor and one normal lung sample per patient, were profiled by TCRbeta CDR3 sequencing. General findings and caveats noted by the study authors: In normal lung, the top 100 clones accounted for a significantly larger cumulative share of the repertoire than in tumor tissue. The cohort had only approximately 16 patients, and the authors noted that larger samples and more detailed clinical data are needed. Because peripheral blood was not sequenced, the blood TCRbeta repertoires of the lung cancer patients in the study went unexamined. TCR diversity was significantly higher in younger patients, and higher tumor TCR diversity was associated with shorter overall and disease-free survival. Neither the sequencing platform nor unique molecular identifiers are mentioned in the methods. Tumor tissue showed significantly higher TCR diversity (inverse Simpson) than normal lung tissue, at about 400 vs 150 (P = 0.0075, Mann-Whitney U test).

With respect to this clonotype: Its antigen target is currently unknown. Given the absence of the conserved phenylalanine or tryptophan at the CDR3 end, a read error is likely.

The method was multiplex PCR. This sample was sequenced with an Illumina HiSeq 2500. TCRbeta libraries were constructed through three rounds of nested PCR with primers (Table S4) according to protocols adapted from ARM-PCR. Before sequencing, PCR products in the 200-500 bp range were cut out of the gel and cleaned up using the QIAquick gel extraction kit. As for how the authors treated the data: Trimmomatic was used to clean the reads, FLASH was used to merge the reads into complete CDR3 sequences, and MiTCR was used to assign the reads to V(D)J germline segments. VDJtools was used to compute clonal diversity as the inverse Simpson's index. In-frame sequences without a premature stop codon were defined as productive reads. TCRdb ran its own pipeline on the public reads, namely fastp trimming at Q25 and MiXCR clone calling, and kept in-frame beta chains. Rows matching on CDR3 protein sequence are summarized as one entry with the most common DNA and genes. These V and J calls rely on TCRdb rather than the paper's analysis. The sample table holds 120,000 to 150,000 distinct CDR3 sequences, of which about 71% were seen once. The top ten constitute about 18% of the sample.

In the germline V gene, CDR1 corresponds to SGHAT and CDR2 to FQNNGV. The CDR3 is 15 residues long, counting both termini. The CDR3 DNA has 45 bases and is translated from base 1. After removal of 0 bases from V and 3 bases from J, the junction retains 2 bases not matched to a gene. RNA was isolated from bulk unsorted tissue, and RNA quality was assessed with a NanoDrop ND-1000 and an Agilent 2100. Newly diagnosed lung cancer patients without prior chemotherapy who had been admitted for thoracic surgery in China between August and November 2014 were enrolled as donors. The study excluded patients who had received radiotherapy or chemotherapy before or who had another cancer at the same time. Surgical tissue pieces of about 1-2.1 cm3 were preserved in RNAlater solution and were kept at -80 degrees C until use.

The sequenced material came from lung tumor tissue. The clonotype was recovered from a man aged 55-75 years with small cell lung cancer. The V gene is TRBV11-2 and the J gene is TRBJ2-3, with 8 bases in between that match TRBD1. The DNA sequence is as follows: TGTGCCAGCAGCTTAGACACAGGGGGGACAGATACGCAGTATCTT. This encodes CASSLDTGGTDTQYL.